This TCR beta chain was found in a study of T cells in women clearing cervical HPV infection. Study-level points and caveats: T-cell numbers per sample were unknown and may explain richness differences.

In the case of this clone: Its matching antigen is unknown.

Method: immunoSEQ multiplex PCR; TCRdb's copy keeps in-frame clones and lacks some. Here the sample table reports 35,000 to 45,000 clones. The sequence was collected from a woman between 18 and 70 years old with a cervical HPV16 infection that either progressed to CIN3+ or cleared (not recorded which). The material sequenced was blood buffy coat.

The CDR3 is CASSPTGQGRLGAFF. The part of the CDR3 DNA that was read is TGTGCCAGCAGCCCCACCGGACAGGGGAGGTTAGGT. The J gene is TRBJ1-1, the V gene TRBV7-9, with 9 nucleotides matching TRBD1. The read falls 3 residues short of the CDR3 end, and the missing part is taken from the germline J gene. The CDR3 loop spans 15 amino acids. Germline lookup yields CDR1 SEHNR and CDR2 FQNEAQ (reference sequence).